The 16 T cell receptor beta chains given below trace back to one sample, sequenced in a study of blood T cell repertoires in COVID-19. Measured with immunoSEQ multiplex PCR; TCRdb has only the in-frame clones, and not every one. The sample shows 110,000 to 150,000 clones, 86% of them seen only once. Specimen: PBMCs or T cells enriched from blood (not recorded which). These receptors came from a man between 45 and 60 years old who had recovered from COVID-19.

The gene calls are TRBV29-1 and TRBJ1-1; D not certain. V lost 6 bases to trimming and J lost 6 bases, with 8 bases between them. This CDR3 has 10 residues. Germline CDR1 SQVTM, CDR2 ANQGSEA. The CDR3 loop is CSVQRAEAFF. CDR3 DNA: TGCAGCGTCCAGCGGGCTGAAGCTTTCTTT.

V gene TRBV11-3 combines with J gene TRBJ1-1; 9 bases align to TRBD1. CDR3 length: 14 residues. Per the germline V gene, CDR1 is SGHNT and CDR2 is YENEEA. V lost 5 bases, J lost 2 bases, and 3 bases stayed unmatched. CDR3 DNA sequence: TGTGCCAGCAGCCCGGACAGGGGCAACACTGAAGCTTTCTTT. This gives the protein CASSPDRGNTEAFF.

The V and J genes are TRBV4-1 and TRBJ2-1; D might be TRBD2 (6 bases). Trimming took 0 bases from V and 3 from J, leaving 15 bases between them. Germline-derived CDR1 and CDR2 are MGHRA and YSYEKL. The CDR3 runs 17 residues. CDR3 sequence: CASSQDWGTLIYNEQFF. The CDR3 bases are TGCGCCAGCAGCCAAGATTGGGGGACTTTGATCTACAATGAGCAGTTCTTC.

This clone was observed a single time. The chain joins TRBV4-2 to TRBJ2-6, with TRBD2 as a possible D gene (5 bases). The CDR3 is 17 amino acids. The V end was cut by 0 bases, the J end by 4 bases, with 13 bases between. Germline CDR1 LGHNA, CDR2 YNFKEQ. This chain's CDR3 is CASSQDLGGWGANVLTF. CDR3 DNA: TGTGCCAGCAGCCAAGATCTCGGAGGATGGGGGGCCAACGTCCTGACTTTC.

The CDR3: CASSTFRETQYF. CDR3 DNA sequence: TGTGCCAGCAGTACATTCAGGGAGACCCAGTACTTC. This chain joins TRBV6-1 and TRBJ2-5; the D is unclear. The CDR3 runs 12 residues. The ends were cut back, 5 bases at V and 5 bases at J, with 9 bases in the middle. Germline V lookup: CDR1 MNHNS, CDR2 SASEGT.

The chain uses TRBV25-1 and TRBJ2-3, with 9 bases identical to TRBD2. The CDR3 runs to 16 residues. The germline V gene encodes CDR1 MGHDK and CDR2 SYGVNS. With V trimmed by 6 bases and J by 0 bases, 7 bases remained unmatched. In DNA, the CDR3 is TGTGCCAGCAGGACTAGCGGATGGACTAGCACAGATACGCAGTATTTT. Residues: CASRTSGWTSTDTQYF.

This chain links TRBV30 with TRBJ1-1; 9 bases match TRBD1. V was clipped by 1 base and J by 3 bases; unmatched bases: 6. Germline CDR1 reads GTSNPN; CDR2 reads SVGIG (reference sequence). This CDR3 has 15 residues. In DNA form, the CDR3 reads TGTGCCTGGAGTGGGAGGGGACAGGGAGACACTGAAGCTTTCTTT. Encoded protein: CAWSGRGQGDTEAFF.

The chain recombines TRBV28 with TRBJ1-5; the D is unclear. The germline gives CDR1 MDHEN, CDR2 SYDVKM. This CDR3 has 14 residues. Trimming left V 6 bases short and J 2 bases short, with 11 bases between. The CDR3 is CASSPSRGNQPQHF. The CDR3 DNA reads as TGTGCCAGCAGCCCATCGCGAGGCAATCAGCCCCAGCATTTT.

The rearrangement uses TRBV28 and TRBJ1-6; 9 bases are a match to TRBD1. CDR1 is MDHEN and CDR2 is SYDVKM in the germline V gene. The ends lost 4 bases at V and 9 bases at J; junction bases unmatched: 4. This CDR3 has 14 residues. CDR3 DNA sequence: TGTGCCAGCAGTTCGGGACAGGGTTTTTCACCCCTCCACTTT. Its protein is CASSSGQGFSPLHF. The full variable domain, rest sourced from reference TRBV28 and TRBJ1-6, is DVKVTQSSRYLVKRTGEKVFLECVQDMDHENMFWYRQDPGLGLRLIYFSYDVKMKEKGDIPEGYSVSREKKERFSLILESASTNQTSMYLCASSSGQGFSPLHFGNGTRLTVT.

This chain joins TRBV6-5 and TRBJ1-2, with TRBD1 matching 7 bases. CDR1 MNHEY and CDR2 SVGAGI come from the germline V gene. Trimming removed 5 bases from V and 6 bases from J; junction bases left unmatched: 12. The CDR3 covers 15 residues. CDR3 amino acids: CASSRWDRGQDGYTF. Here the CDR3 DNA reads TGTGCCAGCAGTAGGTGGGACAGAGGTCAGGATGGCTACACCTTC.

The V and J genes are TRBV28 and TRBJ2-3; TRBD1 matches 9 bases. Germline V lookup: CDR1 MDHEN, CDR2 SYDVKM. The CDR3 contains 16 residues. With V trimmed by 5 bases and J by 3 bases, 9 bases remained unmatched. This CDR3 is CASSTSGQGRTDTQYF. The CDR3 DNA is TGTGCCAGCAGTACCAGTGGACAGGGGCGGACAGATACGCAGTATTTT.

The chain combines TRBV28 with TRBJ1-1; 9 bases map to TRBD1. CDR1 MDHEN and CDR2 SYDVKM come from the germline V gene. Losses at the gene ends were 4 bases for V and 11 bases for J; bases not matched to a gene: 14. CDR3 size: 15 residues. This chain's CDR3 is CASSSSGGDRAYAFF. CDR3 nucleotide sequence: TGTGCCAGCAGTTCCTCCGGCGGGGACAGGGCATATGCTTTCTTT. Together with reference TRBV28 and TRBJ1-1, the CDR3 gives the full variable domain: DVKVTQSSRYLVKRTGEKVFLECVQDMDHENMFWYRQDPGLGLRLIYFSYDVKMKEKGDIPEGYSVSREKKERFSLILESASTNQTSMYLCASSSSGGDRAYAFFGQGTRLTVV.

The J gene is TRBJ1-5, the V gene TRBV10-3; a weak D match, TRBD1 (5 bases). Germline loops: CDR1 ENHRY, CDR2 SYGVKD. The CDR3 length is 16 residues. V lost 3 bases and J 4 bases, leaving 16 bases between the germline ends. In DNA form, the CDR3 reads TGTGCCATCAGTGATAGGGGAGGGAAGGATAATCAGCCCCAGCATTTT. As protein: CAISDRGGKDNQPQHF.

The chain combines TRBV4-3 with TRBJ1-6; D unresolved. With 4 bases removed from V and 0 bases from J, the gap between germline ends came to 10 bases. The CDR3 loop spans 16 amino acids. Germline-derived CDR1 and CDR2 are LGHNA and YSLEER. CDR3 sequence (DNA): TGCGCCAGCAGCCTCGGAGGCGGCTCCTATAATTCACCCCTCCACTTT. Translation gives CASSLGGGSYNSPLHF.

The rearrangement joins TRBV6-5 to TRBJ1-5, with 9 positions matching TRBD1. The CDR3 covers 15 residues. V shed 6 bases, J shed 4 bases, and the junction held 7 bases outside the gene matches. The germline CDR1 and CDR2 sequences are MNHEY and SVGAGI. The CDR3 DNA is TGTGCCAGCAGGCCGGACAGGGGCGGGAATCAGCCCCAGCATTTT. Amino acids: CASRPDRGGNQPQHF.

The V call is TRBV18, the J call TRBJ1-1; TRBD1 agrees at 10 bases. The junction had 7 bases not matched to a gene; V was cut back by 6 bases and J by 3 bases. This CDR3 is built from 15 residues. The germline gives CDR1 KGHSH, CDR2 LQKENI. CDR3 protein: CASSAIGQGDTEAFF. In DNA, the CDR3 is TGTGCCAGCTCGGCGATTGGACAGGGGGACACTGAAGCTTTCTTT.